The 8 T cell receptor beta chains below come from one sample, sequenced in a study of blood T cells in healthy people across ages. Alongside a J-beta primer mix, a sample-barcoded 5' primer served in a second PCR lasting roughly 7 to 11 cycles. From the 5' RACE reads, TCRdb called clonotypes with MiXCR, one entry per CDR3 protein. Of roughly 560,000 distinct CDR3 sequences listed, around 24% are singletons. These data also formed part of another study, on T cells of mothers and their children.

Sequenced material: blood. The receptors originated from a boy younger than 18 in good health.

This clonotype has a handful of counts. The genes are TRBV27 and TRBJ1-1; possibly TRBD1 for D (5 bases). CDR1 is MNHEY and CDR2 is SMNVEV in the germline V gene (reference sequence). The V and J ends lost 2 bases and 2 bases respectively, with 12 bases between them. The length of the CDR3 is 15 residues. The CDR3 here is CASSLGTGFNTEAFF. In DNA, the CDR3 is TGTGCCAGCAGTTTAGGAACAGGCTTTAACACTGAAGCTTTCTTT.

This clonotype was counted a few times. The rearrangement links TRBV20-1 to TRBJ2-3; weak D call: TRBD1 (6 bases). The CDR3 is 15 amino acids. V was clipped by 5 bases and J by 1 base, with 16 bases between them. Germline loops: CDR1 DFQATT, CDR2 SNEGSKA (reference sequence). In DNA, the CDR3 is TGCAGTGCTTGCTACAGGGAATGGGGCACAGATACGCAGTATTTT. Encoded protein: CSACYREWGTDTQYF.

This clonotype has just a few counts. The rearrangement uses TRBV10-3 and TRBJ2-1; D possibly matches TRBD1 or TRBD2 (6 bases each). V gave up 4 bases and J gave up 2 bases, with 15 bases separating them. The CDR3 runs to 16 residues. Germline V gene sequence: CDR1 ENHRY, CDR2 SYGVKD. CDR3 protein: CAISVLFRGAYNEQFF. CDR3 DNA: TGTGCCATCAGTGTCCTGTTTAGGGGGGCCTACAATGAGCAGTTCTTC.

The rearrangement links TRBV28 to TRBJ2-3; D not resolved. The germline CDR1 and CDR2 sequences are MDHEN and SYDVKM. The CDR3 is made up of 15 amino acids. V was pared by 4 bases and J by 1 base, with 12 bases between. CDR3 nucleotides: TGTGCCAGCAGTTCAATTTTTTTGGGCACAGATACGCAGTATTTT. It specifies CASSSIFLGTDTQYF.

This clonotype was seen a single time. The rearrangement joins TRBV9 to TRBJ2-1, with TRBD2 identical over 12 bases. CDR3 length equals 15 residues. With 3 bases clipped from V and 9 bases from J, the junction kept 7 bases outside the gene matches. Germline CDR1 reads SGDLS; CDR2 reads YYNGEE. DNA for the CDR3: TGTGCCAGCAGCGGGACTAGCGGGATGGGGTCTGAGCAGTTCTTC. Its protein product is CASSGTSGMGSEQFF.

The chain joins TRBV5-1 to TRBJ2-1, with D possibly TRBD1 on 5 matching bases. V was clipped by 3 bases and J by 2 bases, with 9 bases between them. Germline V lookup: CDR1 SGHRS, CDR2 YFSETQ. The CDR3 extends over 14 amino acids. The CDR3 DNA follows: TGCGCCAGCAGCTCGCCGGACACCTACAATGAGCAGTTCTTC. Encoded protein: CASSSPDTYNEQFF.

This chain uses TRBV10-3 with TRBJ1-1; D is unresolved. V was shortened by 2 bases and J by 7 bases, with 14 bases between the two germline ends. Germline V lookup: CDR1 ENHRY, CDR2 SYGVKD. The CDR3 is 14 residues long. CDR3 sequence: CAISEAGEHGEAFF. As DNA, the CDR3 is TGTGCCATCAGTGAGGCCGGGGAACATGGTGAAGCTTTCTTT.

This clonotype was seen only a few times. The gene calls are TRBV7-3 and TRBJ2-5, with a possible D match to TRBD1 (5 bases). Trimming removed 5 bases at V and 5 bases at J, with 18 bases between. Germline CDR1 is SGHTA and CDR2 is FQGTGA. CDR3 length: 15 amino acids. The CDR3 is CASSQRGGFDETQYF. In nucleotides, the CDR3 is TGTGCCAGCAGCCAAAGGGGCGGATTTGACGAGACCCAGTACTTC.